This TCR beta chain was identified in a study of T cell repertoires in cytomegalovirus infection. Study as a whole: Selected CMV epitopes included recently identified HLA-C-restricted ones as well as well-studied HLA-B-restricted ones. Shared public TCR beta signatures pointed to both CMV infection and a matching HLA type. Study-level results: Using cumulative public TCR beta family frequency, the authors identified those who carried CMV together with the relevant HLA. HLA-C-restricted CMV-specific TCR beta clonotypes prevailed in the ex vivo response.

With 1 base removed from V and 6 bases from J, the gap between germline ends came to 9 bases. The CDR3 runs to 13 residues. Germline-derived CDR1 and CDR2 are LNHDA and SQIVND (reference sequence). With respect to this clonotype: No antigen is known for it.

TCRdb independently ran MiXCR on the reads; one entry per CDR3 protein. The sample holds roughly 90,000 distinct CDR3 sequences, roughly 29% seen once. This clonotype was sampled from a human donor in good health (CMV status not recorded). Some clones in this sample may be carry-over from other donors' samples. The sample in question was CD8+ T cells from cultured PBMCs, obtained from culture after CMV antigen stimulation. This chain joins TRBV19 and TRBJ1-1; D uncertain. CDR3 amino acids: CASSIGMGAEAFF. In DNA, the CDR3 is TGTGCCAGTAGTATAGGGATGGGCGCTGAAGCTTTCTTT.